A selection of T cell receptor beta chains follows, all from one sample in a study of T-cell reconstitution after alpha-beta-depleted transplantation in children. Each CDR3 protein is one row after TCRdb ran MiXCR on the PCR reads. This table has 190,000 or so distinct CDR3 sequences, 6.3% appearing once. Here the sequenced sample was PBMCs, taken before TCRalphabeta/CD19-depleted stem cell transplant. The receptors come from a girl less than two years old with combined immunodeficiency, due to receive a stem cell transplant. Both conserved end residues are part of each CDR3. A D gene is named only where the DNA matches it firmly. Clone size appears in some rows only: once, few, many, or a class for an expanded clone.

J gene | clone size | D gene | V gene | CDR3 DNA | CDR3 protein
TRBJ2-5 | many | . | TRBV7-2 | TGTGCCAGCAGCTTATCGTGGCGAGCCCAAGAGACCCAGTACTTC | CASSLSWRAQETQYF
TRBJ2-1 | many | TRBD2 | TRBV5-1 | TGCGCCAGCAGCTTGGCCAGAGCGGGAGGCTACAATGAGCAGTTCTTC | CASSLARAGGYNEQFF
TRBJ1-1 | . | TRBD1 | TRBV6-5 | TGTGCCAGCAGTTTTCAGGGGGCGGCGGGGACTGAAGCTTTCTTT | CASSFQGAAGTEAFF
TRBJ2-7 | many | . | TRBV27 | TGTGCCAGCAGTTTAACTTTCCCGGGGGACCCTAGTAGCTCCTACGAGCAGTACTTC | CASSLTFPGDPSSSYEQYF
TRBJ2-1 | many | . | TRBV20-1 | TGCAGTGCTGAGAGATCGGGGGCGGCTTGGAATGAGCAGTTCTTC | CSAERSGAAWNEQFF
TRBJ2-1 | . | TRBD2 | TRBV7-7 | TGTGCCAGCAGCTATGGACTAGGACCTCGACGCAATGAGCAGTTCTTC | CASSYGLGPRRNEQFF
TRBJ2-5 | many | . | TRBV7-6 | TGTGCCAGCAGCTTAATCGGATGGGAGACCCAGTACTTC | CASSLIGWETQYF
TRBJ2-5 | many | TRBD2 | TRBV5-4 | TGTGCCAGCAGCTTGTGGGGGGGAGAGACCCAGTACTTC | CASSLWGGETQYF
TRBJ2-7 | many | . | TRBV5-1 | TGCGCCAGCAGTTCTTTGTCCTACGAGCAGTACTTC | CASSSLSYEQYF
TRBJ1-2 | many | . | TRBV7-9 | TGTGCCAGCAGCTTAGGGATACCTTATGGCTACACCTTC | CASSLGIPYGYTF
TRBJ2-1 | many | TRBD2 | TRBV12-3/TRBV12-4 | TGTGCCAGCAGCCCCCAGGGAGGGTACAATGAGCAGTTCTTC | CASSPQGGYNEQFF
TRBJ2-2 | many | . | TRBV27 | TGTGCCAGCAGTTTAAGGAGGGTTGCGAACACCGGGGAGCTGTTTTTT | CASSLRRVANTGELFF
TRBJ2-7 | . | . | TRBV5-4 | TGTGCCAGCAGCTTCGCTGCGGCCTACGAGCAGTACTTC | CASSFAAAYEQYF
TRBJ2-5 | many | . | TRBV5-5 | TGTGCCAGCAGCTTGGGAGAGTATGTAGAGACCCAGTACTTC | CASSLGEYVETQYF
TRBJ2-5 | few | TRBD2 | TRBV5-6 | TGTGCCAGCAGCTTGGGCGGGGGGGCCGGAGAGACCCAGTACTTC | CASSLGGGAGETQYF
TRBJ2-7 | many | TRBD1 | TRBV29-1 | TGCAGCGTCCGGGACAGGGTCTCCTACGAGCAGTACTTC | CSVRDRVSYEQYF
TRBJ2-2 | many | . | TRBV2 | TGTGCCAGCAGTTACACACTAACGAACACCGGGGAGCTGTTTTTT | CASSYTLTNTGELFF
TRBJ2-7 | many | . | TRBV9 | TGTGCCAGCAGCCAGGACAGCTACGAGCAGTACTTC | CASSQDSYEQYF
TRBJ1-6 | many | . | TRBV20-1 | TGCAGTGCTAGTACTACAGGGTGGGGGCTTAATTCACCCCTCCACTTT | CSASTTGWGLNSPLHF
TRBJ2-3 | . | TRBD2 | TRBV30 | TGTGCCTGGAGTCCTACCGGGACTAGCGGAGATACGCAGTATTTT | CAWSPTGTSGDTQYF
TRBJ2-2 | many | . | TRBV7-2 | TGTGCCAAGTGGGACTTGAACACCGGGGAGCTGTTTTTT | CAKWDLNTGELFF
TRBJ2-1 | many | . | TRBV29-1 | TGCAGCGTTGTTAGAGGCGTGAGCTCCTACAATGAGCAGTTCTTC | CSVVRGVSSYNEQFF